This entry lists 21 T cell receptor beta chains sequenced from one sample in a study of neoadjuvant anti-PD-1 for oral cavity cancer. Sequenced by immunoSEQ multiplex PCR; TCRdb stores in-frame clones only, minus some. The sample contains 13,000 to 15,000 clones, about 70% of which appear only once. The sequenced sample was PBMCs, obtained before nivolumab (anti-PD-1) treatment. The receptors were sampled from a person between 40 and 85 years old with oral cavity squamous cell carcinoma.

DNA of the CDR3: TGTGCCAGCAGTGAAGTTGGAGCGGGAGGTCTCTCCTACGAGCAGTACTTC. Encoded protein: CASSEVGAGGLSYEQYF. The chain carries TRBV6-1 and TRBJ2-7; 9 positions match TRBD2. The CDR3 spans 17 residues. Germline assignment: CDR1 MNHNS and CDR2 SASEGT. After removal of 1 base from V and 0 bases from J, the junction contained 7 bases not matched to a gene.

The V call is TRBV11-1, the J call TRBJ1-5; D unclear. This CDR3 has 13 amino acids. Between the trimmed V and J ends, which lost 5 bases and 4 bases, there was a span of 9 bases. The germline V gene encodes CDR1 SGHAT and CDR2 FQDESV (reference sequence). The CDR3 is CASSHAQNQPQHF. The CDR3 nucleotides are TGTGCCAGCAGCCACGCCCAGAATCAGCCCCAGCATTTT.

Remarks on this clone: Relative to the germline gene, one junction end is altered; a read error may explain this. V usage is TRBV27 and J usage is TRBJ2-1, with D uncertain. This CDR3 region has 15 residues. Germline lookup yields CDR1 MNHEY and CDR2 SMNVEV (reference sequence). CDR3 sequence: CASNLGLWPYNEQFF. Written as DNA, the CDR3 is TGTGCCAGCAATTTAGGCCTTTGGCCCTACAATGAGCAGTTCTTC.

The chain combines TRBV7-2 with TRBJ2-2, with 8 bases matching TRBD2. The CDR3 contains 15 residues. Germline V gene sequence: CDR1 SGHTA, CDR2 FQGNSA. The V and J ends lost 5 bases and 0 bases, in that order; junction bases with no gene match: 2. The CDR3 nucleotides are TGTGCCAGCAGCGTTAGCGGGACGAACACCGGGGAGCTGTTTTTT. It encodes CASSVSGTNTGELFF.

This clone was seen a few times. A read error may account for a junction end that differs from germline. This sequence joins TRBV30 and TRBJ2-3, with 12 bases that match TRBD2. CDR3 size: 15 residues. The germline gives CDR1 GTSNPN, CDR2 SVGIG (reference sequence). The chain's CDR3 is CAWRSTSGGTYTQYF. For the CDR3, the DNA is TGTGCCTGGAGGTCGACTAGCGGGGGCACATATACGCAGTATTTT.

The gene calls are TRBV4-2 and TRBJ2-1; 13 bases align to TRBD2. There are 19 residues in the CDR3. Germline V gives CDR1 LGHNA, CDR2 YNFKEQ. V was pared by 4 bases and J by 8 bases, with 17 bases of the junction left unmatched. The CDR3 loop reads CASSPRGGVTSGRADEQFF. Here the CDR3 DNA reads TGTGCCAGCAGCCCCCGGGGGGGCGTTACTAGCGGGAGGGCTGATGAGCAGTTCTTC.

The V gene is TRBV29-1, the J gene TRBJ2-7; no definite D call. The germline V gene has CDR1 SQVTM and CDR2 ANQGSEA. The V end lost 4 bases, the J end lost 3 bases, and 10 bases lay between the germline ends. This CDR3 region has 12 residues. Here the CDR3 reads CSVVEDFYEQYF. As DNA, the CDR3 is TGCAGCGTTGTCGAGGATTTCTACGAGCAGTACTTC.

The rearrangement joins TRBV28 to TRBJ1-2; D perhaps matches TRBD1 (6 bases). V gave up 6 bases and J gave up 4 bases, with 12 bases separating them. From germline, CDR1 is MDHEN and CDR2 SYDVKM. The CDR3 has 13 amino acids. CDR3 nucleotides: TGTGCCAGCAGGGGGGCCGAAAGCTATGGCTACACCTTC. Translating it yields CASRGAESYGYTF.

Here the CDR3 reads CAGGDGGIAKNIQYF. CDR3 DNA: TGTGCCGGGGGGGATGGAGGAATAGCCAAAAACATTCAGTACTTC. V gene TRBV28 combines with J gene TRBJ2-4; TRBD2 matches 7 bases. V lost 11 bases, J lost 0 bases, and 10 bases stayed unmatched. CDR1 is MDHEN and CDR2 is SYDVKM in the germline V gene. The CDR3 consists of 15 residues. Complete variable domain (other parts from reference TRBV28 and TRBJ2-4): DVKVTQSSRYLVKRTGEKVFLECVQDMDHENMFWYRQDPGLGLRLIYFSYDVKMKEKGDIPEGYSVSREKKERFSLILESASTNQTSMYLCAGGDGGIAKNIQYFGAGTRLSVL.

This rearrangement joins TRBV5-1 to TRBJ2-5; D not resolved. CDR3 length equals 16 residues. The V end lost 4 bases, the J end lost 4 bases, and 20 bases lay between the germline ends. Germline-derived CDR1 and CDR2 are SGHRS and YFSETQ. The CDR3 loop is CASSLGGTGSRETQYF. DNA of the CDR3: TGCGCCAGCAGCCTAGGCGGCACGGGTTCCCGAGAGACCCAGTACTTC.

This clone was seen only a few times. The chain combines TRBV5-1 with TRBJ1-1, with 8 bases fitting TRBD1. Per the germline V gene, CDR1 is SGHRS and CDR2 is YFSETQ. This CDR3 has 14 amino acids. The V segment lost 4 bases and the J segment 3 bases; nucleotides outside the gene matches: 5. CDR3 nucleotides: TGCGCCAGCAGCAGTACAGGGGGGGACACTGAAGCTTTCTTT. This gives the protein CASSSTGGDTEAFF.

The chain carries TRBV5-1 and TRBJ2-7; TRBD1 is a possible D gene (5 bases). Trimming left V 0 bases short and J 5 bases short, with 15 bases between. The CDR3 contains 15 residues. Germline values: CDR1 SGHRS, CDR2 YFSETQ. The CDR3 DNA sequence: TGCGCCAGCAGCTTGGCCGACAGCGCGCAAAACGAGCAGTACTTC. Its translation: CASSLADSAQNEQYF.

The sample holds a few counts of this clone. The rearrangement links TRBV5-1 to TRBJ2-6; 7 positions agree with TRBD1. J gave up 0 bases and V 2 bases, and 2 bases lay outside the gene matches. Germline V lookup: CDR1 SGHRS, CDR2 YFSETQ. This CDR3 has 16 residues. The CDR3: CASSLGTVSGANVLTF. The DNA for the CDR3 is TGCGCCAGCAGCTTAGGGACAGTCTCTGGGGCCAACGTCCTGACTTTC.

The chain combines TRBV30 with TRBJ2-3, with D possibly being TRBD1 (6 bases). The germline V gene encodes CDR1 GTSNPN and CDR2 SVGIG (reference sequence). This CDR3 spans 12 amino acids. Deletions cut 5 bases from V and 3 bases from J, with 9 bases between. The chain's CDR3 is CAWSTGTDTQYF. The CDR3 region has the DNA TGTGCCTGGTCAACAGGGACAGATACGCAGTATTTT.

The chain recombines TRBV6-1 with TRBJ1-1, with D possibly being TRBD1 (5 bases). This CDR3 is 15 amino acids long. With 0 bases removed from V and 3 bases from J, the gap between germline ends came to 11 bases. Germline CDR1 is MNHNS and CDR2 is SASEGT. CDR3 residues: CASSEAVEGHTEAFF. CDR3 nucleotides: TGTGCCAGCAGTGAAGCAGTGGAGGGGCACACTGAAGCTTTCTTT.

V is TRBV4-1 and J is TRBJ1-2; 9 bases are shared with TRBD1. V lost 1 base and J lost 8; bases outside the gene matches: 8. The CDR3 has 15 residues. CDR1 and CDR2 from the germline V gene are MGHRA and YSYEKL. The CDR3 nucleotides are TGCGCCAGCAGCCAAGTCAGAAGAACAGGGGGCGGCTACACCTTC. Its protein product is CASSQVRRTGGGYTF.

This chain joins TRBV5-1 and TRBJ2-5, with 8 bases aligning to TRBD2. Germline CDR1 reads SGHRS; CDR2 reads YFSETQ. V was pared by 4 bases and J by 6 bases, with 8 bases of the junction left unmatched. CDR3 length equals 14 residues. The CDR3 sequence: CASSPRGGLQTQYF. For the CDR3, the DNA is TGCGCCAGCAGCCCCCGGGGGGGGCTGCAGACCCAGTACTTC.

The V call is TRBV18, the J call TRBJ1-4; no reliable D call. CDR3 length: 14 amino acids. Trimming cost V 0 bases and J 7 bases, with 9 bases left between them. The germline V gene encodes CDR1 KGHSH and CDR2 LQKENI. The CDR3 spells CASSPPGRSEKLFF. CDR3 nucleotide sequence: TGTGCCAGCTCACCACCAGGGAGGAGTGAAAAACTGTTTTTT.

The chain employs TRBV4-1 and TRBJ2-5; 10 bases map to TRBD2. Trimming cost V 1 base and J 2 bases; bases outside gene matches: 7. Germline CDR1 and CDR2: MGHRA and YSYEKL. This CDR3 region has 17 residues. In nucleotides, the CDR3 is TGCGCCAGCAGCCAAGGGAGGTCTAGCGGGGGTCAAGAGACCCAGTACTTC. This translates into CASSQGRSSGGQETQYF.

This clone was seen only once. The rearrangement links TRBV2 to TRBJ1-2, with D hard to call. The CDR3 extends over 15 amino acids. Trimming left V 2 bases short and J 8 bases short, with 18 bases between. Germline V gene data show CDR1 as SNHLY and CDR2 as FYNNEI. Here the CDR3 DNA reads TGTGCCAGCAGTGAAATGAGGCGGCTCCCTTCCGGCTACACCTTC. Encoded protein: CASSEMRRLPSGYTF.

Only one count was recorded for this clone. The V and J genes are TRBV9 and TRBJ2-3, with 10 bases matching TRBD2. The CDR3 totals 15 residues. CDR1 is SGDLS, CDR2 YYNGEE, per germline. The J segment lost 5 bases and the V segment lost 4 bases, leaving 7 bases of the junction unmatched. The CDR3, as DNA: TGTGCCAGCAGCCCCAGCGGGGGGGCCATAGATACGCAGTATTTT. Residues: CASSPSGGAIDTQYF.